Listed here is a single T cell receptor beta chain. The authors' processing: Estimated nucleated cell counts came from reference gene primer amplification. Measured with immunoSEQ multiplex PCR; TCRdb has only the in-frame clones, and not every one. D and trimming come from the DNA, and the V and J calls and clone size come from that table. The sample contains 200,000 to 300,000 clones, roughly 86% of which appear only once. The CDR3 length is 14 residues. V was clipped by 5 bases and J by 4 bases; unmatched bases: 7. Germline-derived CDR1 and CDR2 are SGHTA and FQGNSA. The data derive from a study of blood T cell repertoires in COVID-19. On the study more broadly: Samples of COVID-19 (acute and convalescent) were obtained from the United States, Italy and Spain. PBMCs, B-cell-depleted T cells, or T cells were the source of the cDNA or gDNA that made up the material.

J is TRBJ1-1 and V is TRBV7-2, with TRBD1 identical over 7 bases. The sequence was collected from a woman between 65 and 79 years old with active or convalescent COVID-19. Specimen: peripheral blood. The CDR3 protein is CASSQPGTATEAFF. Written as DNA, the CDR3 is TGTGCCAGCAGCCAACCCGGGACAGCCACTGAAGCTTTCTTT.